Sequencing of this TCR beta chain was carried out in a study of OX40 agonist ivuxolimab in advanced cancers. Study information: Each patient was given ivuxolimab into a vein every 2 weeks, at 0.01 to 10 mg/kg. Participants averaged approximately 65 years of age (range 23 to 79) and were 75% to 90% male. Three patients responded partially, comprising one with hepatocellular carcinoma and two with cutaneous melanoma. Regarding the study as a whole: Also showing low normalized T-cell clonal expansion were some of the nonresponders.

In this sample, this clone turned up a few times. Its antigen is as yet unknown. Sequencing was performed with immunoSEQ multiplex PCR; in TCRdb, only in-frame clones are kept and a portion is missing. The data hold about 66,000 clones, with roughly 77% observed a single time. There are 14 residues in the CDR3. CDR1 is ENHRY, CDR2 SYGVKD, per germline. V lost 7 bases and J lost 8; bases outside the gene matches: 9. This clonotype was obtained from an adult with an advanced solid tumor such as melanoma, head and neck, liver or kidney cancer. Material: CD4+ or CD8+ T cells sorted from blood, obtained in a trial of the OX40 agonist ivuxolimab. The chain combines TRBV10-3 with TRBJ1-3, with 9 bases matching TRBD1. The CDR3 is CAIKRTGAVDTIYF. The CDR3 nucleotides are TGTGCCATCAAAAGGACAGGGGCGGTAGACACCATATATTTT.